One and the same sample provided the 28 T cell receptor beta chains below, sequenced in a study of regulatory T cells in long-lasting Graves disease. Time point specified: persistent/refractory GD, antithyroid drugs over 5 years with positive TRAb. PBMC-derived RNA was used for the TCR library. Construction of the TCR beta libraries employed iRepertoire HTBI primers in conjunction with Arm-PCR of CDR3 regions. TCRdb re-derived calls from the multiplex PCR reads in MiXCR, one entry per CDR3 protein. Among fewer than 450,000 distinct CDR3 sequences listed, more than 20% were seen once. The sequencing here drew on peripheral blood mononuclear cells (PBMCs), taken when the disease was refractory, from a patient treated with antithyroid drugs. These receptors originate from a female donor with Graves disease.

The chain has TRBV7-9 and TRBJ2-5; no definite D call. The germline CDR1 and CDR2 sequences are SEHNR and FQNEAQ (reference sequence). There are 13 residues in the CDR3. V gave up 3 bases and J gave up 0 bases, with 5 bases separating them. The CDR3, as DNA: TGTGCCAGCAGCTTCACGGACCAAGAGACCCAGTACTTC. It specifies CASSFTDQETQYF. The complete variable domain, with remaining parts taken from reference TRBV7-9 and TRBJ2-5, reads DTGVSQNPRHKITKRGQNVTFRCDPISEHNRLYWYRQTLGQGPEFLTYFQNEAQLEKSRLLSDRFSAERPKGSFSTLEIQRTEQGDSAMYLCASSFTDQETQYFGPGTRLLVL.

There are many counts of this clonotype. The chain has TRBV3-1 and TRBJ1-5; D remains ambiguous. The CDR3 contains 14 residues. V lost 4 bases and J 1 base, leaving 8 bases between the germline ends. Germline V gene sequence: CDR1 LGHDT, CDR2 YNNKEL (reference sequence). The CDR3 protein is CASSPGWSNQPQHF. CDR3 nucleotide sequence: TGTGCCAGCAGCCCTGGGTGGAGCAATCAGCCCCAGCATTTT.

As to this clonotype: Given the absence of the conserved phenylalanine or tryptophan at the CDR3 end, a read error is likely. This chain uses TRBV10-3 with TRBJ1-6; 9 nucleotides align to TRBD1. After removal of 10 bases from V and 9 bases from J, the junction contained 10 bases not matched to a gene. CDR3 length equals 14 residues. CDR1 ENHRY and CDR2 SYGVKD come from the germline V gene. This CDR3 reads CASLRGQGGSPLHL. DNA for the CDR3: TGTGCCAGCCTCCGGGGACAGGGCGGTTCACCCCTCCACCTT.

This clonotype was counted between two and nine times. This chain connects TRBV28 to TRBJ2-3; D call uncertain. V lost 5 bases and J lost 6, with 9 bases in between. The CDR3 runs to 12 residues. The germline V gene encodes CDR1 MDHEN and CDR2 SYDVKM. For the CDR3, the DNA is TGTGCCAGCAGTCCCGTTGGGGATACGCAGTATTTT. Translation gives CASSPVGDTQYF. The whole variable domain, remainder taken from reference TRBV28 and TRBJ2-3, is DVKVTQSSRYLVKRTGEKVFLECVQDMDHENMFWYRQDPGLGLRLIYFSYDVKMKEKGDIPEGYSVSREKKERFSLILESASTNQTSMYLCASSPVGDTQYFGPGTRLTVL.

This clonotype was picked up many times. The chain links TRBV20-1 to TRBJ1-5; D may be TRBD1 (6 bases). Germline loops: CDR1 DFQATT, CDR2 SNEGSKA (reference sequence). Trimming removed 6 bases from V and 6 bases from J, with 18 bases in between. The CDR3 spans 14 residues. CDR3 residues: CSASRAGVGQPQHF. In DNA, the CDR3 is TGCAGTGCCAGCAGGGCAGGGGTGGGTCAGCCCCAGCATTTT.

The table lists this clonotype with many counts. The V call is TRBV12-3 or TRBV12-4, the J call TRBJ2-7; D might be TRBD1 (6 bases). The CDR3 has 14 residues. V lost 6 bases to trimming and J lost 2 bases, with 14 bases between them. The CDR3 region has the DNA TGTGCCAGCAGGACCGACAGGAGGACCTACGAGCAGTACTTC. This gives the protein CASRTDRRTYEQYF.

This clonotype was observed a few times. This chain connects TRBV7-3 to TRBJ2-2; 7 positions agree with TRBD1. Germline V gene lookup returns CDR1 SGHTA and CDR2 FQGTGA. V lost 2 bases to trimming and J lost 2 bases; unmatched junction nucleotides: 5. This CDR3 has 16 residues. The chain's CDR3 is CASSLGVGGNTGELFF. The CDR3 nucleotides are TGTGCCAGCAGCTTAGGAGTAGGGGGCAACACCGGGGAGCTGTTTTTT.

This clonotype was observed many times. The V gene is TRBV7-9, the J gene TRBJ2-2; D ambiguous. Trimming took off 5 bases at V and 7 bases at J, with 17 bases between the two ends. CDR1 and CDR2 from the germline V gene are SEHNR and FQNEAQ (reference sequence). This CDR3 has 15 residues. The CDR3: CASSLGRIDGGELFF. The CDR3 DNA sequence: TGTGCCAGCAGCCTAGGTAGAATTGATGGCGGGGAGCTGTTTTTT.

This clonotype appeared a few times. The chain couples TRBV11-2 to TRBJ2-2, with TRBD1 matching 8 bases. The germline gives CDR1 SGHAT, CDR2 FQNNGV. The CDR3 spans 16 residues. The V gene end was trimmed by 6 bases and the J gene end by 5 bases; junction bases not matched to a gene: 11. The CDR3 protein is CASRHPGQDTTGELFF. The DNA of the CDR3 is TGTGCCAGCAGGCATCCGGGACAGGACACAACCGGGGAGCTGTTTTTT.

This clonotype was seen at least ten times. The V call is TRBV28, the J call TRBJ2-7; 8 bases agree with TRBD1. J lost 6 bases, V lost 4 bases, and 8 bases had no gene match. CDR3 length: 14 residues. From germline, CDR1 is MDHEN and CDR2 SYDVKM. In DNA, the CDR3 is TGTGCCAGCAGTTCCGGGACAGGCGTTAGCGAGCAGTACTTC. Its protein product is CASSSGTGVSEQYF.

A few counts support this clonotype. The chain carries TRBV7-9 and TRBJ2-2; D remains unclear. V was clipped by 1 base and J by 3 bases, with 3 bases between them. Germline V CDR1 and CDR2: SEHNR, FQNEAQ (reference sequence). CDR3 length: 13 amino acids. CDR3 loop: CASSLEDTGELFF. In nucleotides, the CDR3 is TGTGCCAGCAGCTTAGAGGACACCGGGGAGCTGTTTTTT.

This clonotype was observed many times. The chain uses TRBV28 and TRBJ2-6; D not certain. V gave up 6 bases and J gave up 4 bases, with 13 bases separating them. CDR1 and CDR2 (germline): MDHEN, SYDVKM. This CDR3 comprises 15 residues. In DNA form, the CDR3 reads TGTGCCAGCAGCCCAATGGCAGGCGGGGCCAACGTCCTGACTTTC. Translated, it gives CASSPMAGGANVLTF.

V is TRBV7-9 and J is TRBJ2-5; TRBD1 is a possible D gene (6 bases). Deletions cut 5 bases from V and 1 base from J, with 11 bases between. This CDR3 is 14 amino acids long. The germline V gene has CDR1 SEHNR and CDR2 FQNEAQ (reference sequence). The CDR3 nucleotides read TGTGCCAGCAGCGCAACAGGGACCCAAGAGACCCAGTACTTC. It is translated as CASSATGTQETQYF. The full variable domain, rest sourced from reference TRBV7-9 and TRBJ2-5, is DTGVSQNPRHKITKRGQNVTFRCDPISEHNRLYWYRQTLGQGPEFLTYFQNEAQLEKSRLLSDRFSAERPKGSFSTLEIQRTEQGDSAMYLCASSATGTQETQYFGPGTRLLVL.

At least ten counts were recorded for this clonotype. V usage is TRBV5-6 and J usage is TRBJ2-5; perhaps TRBD2 as D (6 bases). This CDR3 has 16 residues. V was clipped by 4 bases and J by 5 bases, with 21 bases between them. The V gene's germline CDR1 is SGHDT and CDR2 YYEEEE. CDR3 nucleotide sequence: TGTGCCAGCAGCCCCGGCGGGGTACAGGAATGGGAGACCCAGTACTTC. Protein product: CASSPGGVQEWETQYF.

This clonotype has at least ten counts. The chain recombines TRBV2 with TRBJ1-2; D not certain. Trimming cost V 2 bases and J 6 bases, with 10 bases left between them. CDR1 is SNHLY and CDR2 is FYNNEI in the germline V gene. This CDR3 region has 13 residues. In nucleotides, the CDR3 is TGTGCCAGCAGTGAACACGGGTTCGATGGCTACACCTTC. Translated, it gives CASSEHGFDGYTF.

CDR3 nucleotides: TGTGCCAGCAGCACGGACTCCCGACCGGGTCAGCCCCAGCATTTT. Amino acid sequence: CASSTDSRPGQPQHF. The chain has TRBV7-8 and TRBJ1-5; D is uncertain. Germline lookup yields CDR1 SGHVS and CDR2 FQNEAQ. This CDR3 comprises 15 residues. V was shortened by 5 bases and J by 6 bases, with 17 bases between the two germline ends.

Many counts were recorded for this clonotype. J is TRBJ1-1 and V is TRBV28; 7 bases fit TRBD1. Per the germline V gene, CDR1 is MDHEN and CDR2 is SYDVKM. This CDR3 comprises 13 residues. The V gene end was trimmed by 7 bases and the J gene end by 6 bases; junction bases not matched to a gene: 8. CDR3 sequence: CASTGGGEAEAFF. CDR3 DNA: TGTGCCAGCACAGGGGGAGGGGAAGCTGAAGCTTTCTTT. Variable domain in full (rest from reference TRBV28 and TRBJ1-1): DVKVTQSSRYLVKRTGEKVFLECVQDMDHENMFWYRQDPGLGLRLIYFSYDVKMKEKGDIPEGYSVSREKKERFSLILESASTNQTSMYLCASTGGGEAEAFFGQGTRLTVV.

This clonotype came up many times. The chain has TRBV2 and TRBJ2-1; D is possibly TRBD2 (6 bases). The CDR3 runs 17 residues. The germline V gene encodes CDR1 SNHLY and CDR2 FYNNEI. With 2 bases removed from V and 3 bases from J, the gap between germline ends came to 17 bases. The CDR3 protein is CASSERAGRDFYNEQFF. The CDR3 bases are TGTGCCAGCAGTGAACGGGCGGGGCGGGACTTCTACAATGAGCAGTTCTTC.

This clonotype was seen at least ten times. The rearrangement links TRBV20-1 to TRBJ2-7; 13 positions agree with TRBD2. The V and J ends lost 5 bases and 2 bases, in that order; junction bases with no gene match: 6. The germline V gene encodes CDR1 DFQATT and CDR2 SNEGSKA (reference sequence). CDR3 size: 15 residues. CDR3 DNA: TGCAGTGCTGGACTAGCGGGAGTTTCCCCCTACGAGCAGTACTTC. The encoded protein is CSAGLAGVSPYEQYF.

V usage is TRBV7-8 and J usage is TRBJ2-1; the D gene is possibly TRBD2 (5 bases). The CDR3 totals 13 residues. The V gene's germline CDR1 is SGHVS and CDR2 FQNEAQ. V was shortened by 0 bases and J by 12 bases, with 12 bases between the two germline ends. CDR3 in amino acids: CASSLAGIARQFF. The DNA of the CDR3 is TGTGCCAGCAGCTTAGCGGGGATAGCGAGGCAGTTCTTC.

The V gene is TRBV11-2, the J gene TRBJ2-1, with 11 bases lining up with TRBD2. The CDR3 totals 15 residues. Germline assignment: CDR1 SGHAT and CDR2 FQNNGV. V shed 5 bases, J shed 8 bases, and the junction held 8 bases outside the gene matches. For the CDR3, the DNA is TGTGCCAGCAGCCGACTAGCGGGATCTGTTGATGAGCAGTTCTTC. This codes for CASSRLAGSVDEQFF.

The table lists this clonotype with a count of one. V and J are TRBV20-1 and TRBJ2-5, with D possibly TRBD1 on 6 matching bases. The CDR3 loop spans 12 amino acids. Trimming stripped 3 bases from V and 5 bases from J, with 10 bases between. The germline CDR1 and CDR2 sequences are DFQATT and SNEGSKA (reference sequence). Here the CDR3 reads CSASLRGETQYF. The CDR3 DNA reads TGCAGTGCTAGTCTGAGGGGGGAGACCCAGTACTTC.

This clonotype was observed at least ten times. This sequence joins TRBV30 and TRBJ1-4; 8 positions agree with TRBD1. Germline-derived CDR1 and CDR2 are GTSNPN and SVGIG (reference sequence). The CDR3 has 17 residues. V trimming: 0 bases; J trimming: 0 bases; junction bases outside the gene matches: 6. The CDR3 is CAWSVGTGFATNEKLFF. The DNA of the CDR3 is TGTGCCTGGAGTGTCGGGACAGGTTTCGCAACTAATGAAAAACTGTTTTTT.

This clonotype was seen many times. The V gene is TRBV20-1, the J gene TRBJ1-2; D is perhaps TRBD1 (6 bases). This CDR3 spans 12 amino acids. V gave up 6 bases and J gave up 3 bases, with 11 bases separating them. From germline, CDR1 is DFQATT and CDR2 SNEGSKA (reference sequence). The DNA of the CDR3 is TGCAGTGCCCAGGGGCTACACTATGGCTACACCTTC. Translated: CSAQGLHYGYTF.

This clonotype occurred many times. This chain joins TRBV11-2 and TRBJ2-7; the D gene is possibly TRBD1 (5 bases). CDR1 SGHAT and CDR2 FQNNGV come from the germline V gene. The CDR3 loop spans 16 amino acids. Trimming left V 4 bases short and J 2 bases short, with 18 bases between. The CDR3 DNA reads as TGTGCCAGCAGCTCCAGGTCAGGGTCGGGTGCCTACGAGCAGTACTTC. Protein product: CASSSRSGSGAYEQYF.

The V and J genes are TRBV2 and TRBJ2-2; no reliable D call. Deletions cut 8 bases from V and 4 bases from J, with 17 bases between. The germline V gene has CDR1 SNHLY and CDR2 FYNNEI. CDR3 length: 15 residues. CDR3 region: CASGPGGGSTGELFF. CDR3 nucleotide sequence: TGTGCCAGCGGGCCCGGTGGCGGAAGCACCGGGGAGCTGTTTTTT.

V usage is TRBV6-1 and J usage is TRBJ2-7; D is unresolved. CDR1 and CDR2 from the germline V gene are MNHNS and SASEGT. The CDR3 runs 12 residues. The V gene lost 2 bases and the J gene lost 6 bases, with 8 bases spanning the gap. The CDR3 coding sequence is TGTGCCAGCAGTGAAAATCTGGGCGAGCAGTACTTC. This codes for CASSENLGEQYF.

As concerns this clonotype: A much larger clone is a single base away; this may be a read error. The chain recombines TRBV7-2 with TRBJ1-5; maybe TRBD1 (6 bases). The V and J ends lost 2 bases and 6 bases respectively, with 11 bases between them. Looked up from germline, CDR1 is SGHTA and CDR2 is FQGNSA. There are 14 residues in the CDR3. The CDR3 nucleotides read TGTGCCAGCAGCTTACAGGGGCGAGGTCAGCCCCAGCATTTT. Translation: CASSLQGRGQPQHF.